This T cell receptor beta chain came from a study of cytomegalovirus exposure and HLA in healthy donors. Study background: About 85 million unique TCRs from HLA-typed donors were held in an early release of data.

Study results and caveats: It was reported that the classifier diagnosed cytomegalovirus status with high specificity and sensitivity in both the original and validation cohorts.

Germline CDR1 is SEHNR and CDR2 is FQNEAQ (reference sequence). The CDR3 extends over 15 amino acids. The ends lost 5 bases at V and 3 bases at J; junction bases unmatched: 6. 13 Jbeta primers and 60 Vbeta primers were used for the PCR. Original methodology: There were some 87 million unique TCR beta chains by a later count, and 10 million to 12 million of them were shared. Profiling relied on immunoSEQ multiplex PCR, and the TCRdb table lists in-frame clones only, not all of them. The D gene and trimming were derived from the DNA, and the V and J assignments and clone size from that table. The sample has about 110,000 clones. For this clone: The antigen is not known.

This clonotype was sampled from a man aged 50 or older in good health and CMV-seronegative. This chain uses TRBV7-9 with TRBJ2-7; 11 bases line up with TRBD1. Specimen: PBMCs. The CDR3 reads CASSAGQGGVYEQYF. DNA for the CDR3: TGTGCCAGCAGCGCGGGACAGGGGGGTGTCTACGAGCAGTACTTC. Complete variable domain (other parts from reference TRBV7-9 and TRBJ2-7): DTGVSQNPRHKITKRGQNVTFRCDPISEHNRLYWYRQTLGQGPEFLTYFQNEAQLEKSRLLSDRFSAERPKGSFSTLEIQRTEQGDSAMYLCASSAGQGGVYEQYFGPGTRLTVT.